This TCR beta chain was observed in a study of blood T cell repertoires in COVID-19. Study summary: The origin of the acute and convalescent COVID-19 samples was the United States, Italy and Spain. The analysed material was cDNA or gDNA that came from T cells, B-cell-depleted T cells, or PBMCs.

Trimming removed 2 bases from V and 0 bases from J, with 11 bases in between. The germline gives CDR1 SGHKS, CDR2 YYEKEE (reference sequence). The CDR3 has 16 amino acids. In Seattle, patients joined the study during active infection and were tracked longitudinally. Authors' analysis steps: Amplified reference gene primers provided the basis for estimating nucleated cell counts. Libraries were prepared by immunoSEQ multiplex PCR; TCRdb keeps only in-frame clonotypes and omits some of them. The V and J calls and clone size are taken from that table; D and trimming were inferred from the DNA. This repertoire shows a few hundred thousand clones, under 90% found once; its top ten account for more than 9%.

The receptor was isolated from a woman of 80 years or more with COVID-19, enrolled during active disease. What was sequenced was peripheral blood. The gene calls are TRBV5-5 and TRBJ1-4; TRBD1 might be the D (6 bases). DNA of the CDR3: TGTGCCAGCAGCTTTACAGGGAACCCAACTAATGAAAAACTGTTTTTT. Translating gives CASSFTGNPTNEKLFF.